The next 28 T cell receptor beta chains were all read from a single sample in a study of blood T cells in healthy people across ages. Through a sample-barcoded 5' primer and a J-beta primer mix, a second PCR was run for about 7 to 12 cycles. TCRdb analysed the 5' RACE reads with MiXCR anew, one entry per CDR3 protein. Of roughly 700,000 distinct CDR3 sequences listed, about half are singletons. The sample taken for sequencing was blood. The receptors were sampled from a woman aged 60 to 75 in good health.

The CDR3 is CASSSGLQGVAKNIQYF. The CDR3 DNA reads as TGCGCCAGCAGCTCGGGGTTGCAGGGTGTAGCCAAAAACATTCAGTACTTC. The chain is built from TRBV5-1 and TRBJ2-4; D is possibly TRBD1 or TRBD2 (5 bases each). CDR3 size: 17 residues. Germline values: CDR1 SGHRS, CDR2 YFSETQ. V dropped 3 bases and J dropped 0 bases, with 16 bases sitting between them.

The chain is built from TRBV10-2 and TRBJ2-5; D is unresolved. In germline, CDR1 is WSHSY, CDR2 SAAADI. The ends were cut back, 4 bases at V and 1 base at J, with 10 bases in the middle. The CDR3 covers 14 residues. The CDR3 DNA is TGCGCCAGCAGTGGGAGACAATTCCAAGAGACCCAGTACTTC. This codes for CASSGRQFQETQYF.

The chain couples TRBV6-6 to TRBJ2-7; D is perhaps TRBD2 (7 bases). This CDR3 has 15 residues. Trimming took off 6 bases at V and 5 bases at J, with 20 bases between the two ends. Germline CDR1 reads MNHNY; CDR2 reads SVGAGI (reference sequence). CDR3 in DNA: TGTGCCAGCAGGCCTCGCTCACGGGGGGCAGACGAGCAGTACTTC. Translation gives CASRPRSRGADEQYF.

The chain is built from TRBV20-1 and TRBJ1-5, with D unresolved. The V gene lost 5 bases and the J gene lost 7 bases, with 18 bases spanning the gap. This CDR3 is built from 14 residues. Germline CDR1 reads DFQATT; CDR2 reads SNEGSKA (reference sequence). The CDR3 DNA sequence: TGCAGTGCTTCCCCGGACTCCGTGGACCAGCCCCAGCATTTT. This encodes CSASPDSVDQPQHF.

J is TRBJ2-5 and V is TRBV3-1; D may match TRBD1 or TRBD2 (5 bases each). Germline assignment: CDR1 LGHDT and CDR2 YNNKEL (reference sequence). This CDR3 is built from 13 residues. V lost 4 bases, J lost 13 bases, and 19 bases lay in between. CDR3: CASSLSGRQVWYF. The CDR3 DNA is TGTGCCAGCAGCCTGTCGGGACGGCAAGTATGGTACTTC.

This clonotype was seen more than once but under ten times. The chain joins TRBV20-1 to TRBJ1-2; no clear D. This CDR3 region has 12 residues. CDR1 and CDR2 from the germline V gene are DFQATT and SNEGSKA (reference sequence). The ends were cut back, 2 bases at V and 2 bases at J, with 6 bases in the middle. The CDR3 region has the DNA TGCAGTGCTAGAAGCCGGAACTATGGCTACACCTTC. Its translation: CSARSRNYGYTF.

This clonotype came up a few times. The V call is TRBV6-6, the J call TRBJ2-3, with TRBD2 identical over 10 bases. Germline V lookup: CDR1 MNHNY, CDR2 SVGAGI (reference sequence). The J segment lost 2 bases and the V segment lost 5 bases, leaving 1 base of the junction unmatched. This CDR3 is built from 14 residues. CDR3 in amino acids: CASSGLAVTDTQYF. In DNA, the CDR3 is TGTGCCAGCAGTGGACTAGCGGTCACAGATACGCAGTATTTT.

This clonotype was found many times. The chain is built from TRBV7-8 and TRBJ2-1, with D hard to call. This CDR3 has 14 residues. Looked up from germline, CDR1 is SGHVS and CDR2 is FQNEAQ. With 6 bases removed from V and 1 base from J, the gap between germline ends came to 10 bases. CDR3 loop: CASSLTRSYNEQFF. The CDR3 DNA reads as TGTGCCAGCAGTTTAACCCGTTCCTACAATGAGCAGTTCTTC.

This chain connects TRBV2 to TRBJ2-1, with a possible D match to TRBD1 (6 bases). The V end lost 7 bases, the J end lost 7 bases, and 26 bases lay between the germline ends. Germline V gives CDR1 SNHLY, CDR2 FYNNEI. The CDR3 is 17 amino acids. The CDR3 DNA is TGTGCCAGCACCCCGACTGAGACCGTTCTCAGGGGTAATGAGCAGTTCTTC. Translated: CASTPTETVLRGNEQFF.

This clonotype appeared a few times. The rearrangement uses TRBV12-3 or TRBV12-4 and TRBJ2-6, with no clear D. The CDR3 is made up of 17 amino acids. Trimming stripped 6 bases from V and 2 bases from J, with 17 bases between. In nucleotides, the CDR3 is TGTGCCAGCAGCCGACCGACATTTCAGACTGGGGCCAACGTCCTGACTTTC. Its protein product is CASSRPTFQTGANVLTF.

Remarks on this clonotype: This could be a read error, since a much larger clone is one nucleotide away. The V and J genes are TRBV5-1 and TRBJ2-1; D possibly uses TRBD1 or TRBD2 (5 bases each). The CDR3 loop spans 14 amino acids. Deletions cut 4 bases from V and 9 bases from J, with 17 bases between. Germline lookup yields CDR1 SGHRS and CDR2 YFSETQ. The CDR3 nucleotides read TGCGCCAGCAGCGTTTTACGGGACGCCGGTGAGCAGTTCTTC. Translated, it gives CASSVLRDAGEQFF.

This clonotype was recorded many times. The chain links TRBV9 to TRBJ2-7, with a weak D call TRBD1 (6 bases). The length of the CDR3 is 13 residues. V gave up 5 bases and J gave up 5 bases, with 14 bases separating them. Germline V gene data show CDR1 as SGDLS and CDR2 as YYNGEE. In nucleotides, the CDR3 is TGTGCCAGCAGTACAGGGATAGAGAACGAGCAGTACTTC. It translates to CASSTGIENEQYF.

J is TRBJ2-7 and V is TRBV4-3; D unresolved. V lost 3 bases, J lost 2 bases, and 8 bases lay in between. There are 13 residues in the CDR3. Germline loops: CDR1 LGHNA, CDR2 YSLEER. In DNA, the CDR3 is TGCGCCAGCAGCCAGGACCTGCCCTACGAGCAGTACTTC. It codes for CASSQDLPYEQYF.

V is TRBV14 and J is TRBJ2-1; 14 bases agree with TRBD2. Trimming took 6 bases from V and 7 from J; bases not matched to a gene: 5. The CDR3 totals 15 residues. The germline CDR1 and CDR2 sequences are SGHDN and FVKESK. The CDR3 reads CASRLGTSGRNEQFF. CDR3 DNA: TGTGCCAGCAGGCTCGGGACTAGCGGGAGAAATGAGCAGTTCTTC.

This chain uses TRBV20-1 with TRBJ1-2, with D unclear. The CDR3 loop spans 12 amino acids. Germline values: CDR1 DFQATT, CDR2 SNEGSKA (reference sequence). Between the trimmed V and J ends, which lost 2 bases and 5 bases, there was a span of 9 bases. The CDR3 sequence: CSARREGYGYTF. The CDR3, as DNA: TGCAGTGCTAGACGGGAGGGATATGGCTACACCTTC.

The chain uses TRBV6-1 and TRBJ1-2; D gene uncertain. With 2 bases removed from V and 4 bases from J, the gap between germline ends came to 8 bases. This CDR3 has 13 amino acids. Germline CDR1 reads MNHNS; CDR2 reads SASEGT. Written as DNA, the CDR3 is TGTGCCAGCAGTGAATGGACGGGCTATGGCTACACCTTC. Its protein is CASSEWTGYGYTF.

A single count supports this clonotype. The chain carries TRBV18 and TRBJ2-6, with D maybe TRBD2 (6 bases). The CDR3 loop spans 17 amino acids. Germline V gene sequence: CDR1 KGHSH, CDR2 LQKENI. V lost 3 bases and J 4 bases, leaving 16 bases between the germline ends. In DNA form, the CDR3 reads TGTGCCAGCTCACCGGTCGGGGGATCGCACGGGGCCAACGTCCTGACTTTC. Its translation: CASSPVGGSHGANVLTF.

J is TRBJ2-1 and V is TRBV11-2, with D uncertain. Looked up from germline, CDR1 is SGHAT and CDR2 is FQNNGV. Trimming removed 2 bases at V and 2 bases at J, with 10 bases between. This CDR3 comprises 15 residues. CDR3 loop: CASSLPDKAYNEQFF. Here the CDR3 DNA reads TGTGCCAGCAGCTTACCAGACAAAGCCTACAATGAGCAGTTCTTC.

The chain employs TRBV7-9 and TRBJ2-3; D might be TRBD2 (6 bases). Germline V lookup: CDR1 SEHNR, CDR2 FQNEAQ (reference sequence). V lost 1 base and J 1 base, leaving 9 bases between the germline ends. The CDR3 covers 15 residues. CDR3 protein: CASSLDGGGTDTQYF. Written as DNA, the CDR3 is TGTGCCAGCAGCTTAGACGGGGGTGGCACAGATACGCAGTATTTT.

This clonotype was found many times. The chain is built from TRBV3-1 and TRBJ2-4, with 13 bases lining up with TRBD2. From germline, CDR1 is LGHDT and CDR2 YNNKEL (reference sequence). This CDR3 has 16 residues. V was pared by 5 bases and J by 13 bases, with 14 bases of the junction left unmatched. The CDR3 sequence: CASSLQPGLAGREQYF. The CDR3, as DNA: TGTGCCAGCAGCTTACAACCGGGACTAGCGGGACGAGAGCAGTACTTC.

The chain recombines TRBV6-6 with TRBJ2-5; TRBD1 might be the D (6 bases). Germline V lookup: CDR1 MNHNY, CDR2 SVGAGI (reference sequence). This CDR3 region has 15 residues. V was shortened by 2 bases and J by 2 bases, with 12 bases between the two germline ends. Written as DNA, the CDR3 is TGTGCCAGCAGTTACGATGGGACACTTCAAGAGACCCAGTACTTC. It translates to CASSYDGTLQETQYF.

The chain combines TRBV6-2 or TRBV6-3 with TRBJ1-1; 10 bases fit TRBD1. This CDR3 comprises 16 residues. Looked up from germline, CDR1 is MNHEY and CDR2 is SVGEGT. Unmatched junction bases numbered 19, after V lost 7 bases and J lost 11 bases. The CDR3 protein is CASKVLRRQGAREAFF. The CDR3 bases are TGTGCCAGCAAGGTTCTTCGCAGACAGGGGGCCAGGGAGGCTTTCTTT.

The CDR3 DNA reads as TGTGCCAGCAGCGCCGGGACTAGACATAGTGAGCAGTTCTTC. Its protein product is CASSAGTRHSEQFF. The chain carries TRBV6-5 and TRBJ2-1; TRBD2 aligns across 8 bases. The V segment lost 6 bases and the J segment 9 bases; nucleotides outside the gene matches: 10. Germline V gene sequence: CDR1 MNHEY, CDR2 SVGAGI. This CDR3 contains 14 residues.

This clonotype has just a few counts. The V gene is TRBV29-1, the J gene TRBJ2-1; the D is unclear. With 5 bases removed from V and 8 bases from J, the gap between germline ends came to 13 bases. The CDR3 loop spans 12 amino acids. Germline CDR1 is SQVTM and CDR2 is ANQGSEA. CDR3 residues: CSVPPGPDEQFF. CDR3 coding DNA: TGCAGCGTTCCTCCCGGTCCGGATGAGCAGTTCTTC.

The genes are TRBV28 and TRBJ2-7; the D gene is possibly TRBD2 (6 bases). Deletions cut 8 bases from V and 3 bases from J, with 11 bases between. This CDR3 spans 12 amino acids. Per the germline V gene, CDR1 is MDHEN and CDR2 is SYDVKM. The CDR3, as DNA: TGTGCCAGCCGGGGGACCTTCTACGAGCAGTACTTC. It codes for CASRGTFYEQYF. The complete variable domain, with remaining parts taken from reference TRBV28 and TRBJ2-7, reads DVKVTQSSRYLVKRTGEKVFLECVQDMDHENMFWYRQDPGLGLRLIYFSYDVKMKEKGDIPEGYSVSREKKERFSLILESASTNQTSMYLCASRGTFYEQYFGPGTRLTVT.

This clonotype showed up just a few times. The CDR3 is CASSQGTSGRRYEQYF. DNA of the CDR3: TGCGCCAGCAGCCAAGGGACTAGCGGGAGAAGGTACGAGCAGTACTTC. The chain has TRBV4-1 and TRBJ2-7; 13 bases match TRBD2. This CDR3 is 16 amino acids long. The V and J ends lost 1 base and 4 bases, in that order; junction bases with no gene match: 4. Per germline, CDR1 MGHRA and CDR2 YSYEKL.

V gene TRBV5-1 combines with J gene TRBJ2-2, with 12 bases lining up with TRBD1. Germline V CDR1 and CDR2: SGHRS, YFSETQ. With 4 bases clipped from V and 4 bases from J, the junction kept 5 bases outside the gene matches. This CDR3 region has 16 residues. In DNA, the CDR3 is TGCGCCAGCAGCCCCGGGACAGGGGGCGTCACCGGGGAGCTGTTTTTT. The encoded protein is CASSPGTGGVTGELFF.

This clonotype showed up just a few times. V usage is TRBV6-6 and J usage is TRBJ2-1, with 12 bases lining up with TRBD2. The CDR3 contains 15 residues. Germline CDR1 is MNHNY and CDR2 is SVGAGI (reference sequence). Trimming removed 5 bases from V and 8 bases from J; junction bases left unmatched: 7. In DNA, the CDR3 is TGTGCCAGCAGTGAGACTAGCGGGAGAGGCTATGAGCAGTTCTTC. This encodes CASSETSGRGYEQFF.